A single sample is the source of the 8 T cell receptor beta chains below, sequenced in a study of blood T cell repertoires in COVID-19. This table comes from immunoSEQ multiplex PCR, and its TCRdb copy is limited to in-frame clones, with some not included. The sample holds roughly 110,000 clones, about nine tenths seen once. The sequenced material came from peripheral blood. Receptors originate from a woman aged 30 to 39 with acute or convalescent COVID-19.

This chain connects TRBV18 to TRBJ2-7, with D possibly being TRBD2 (5 bases). With 2 bases removed from V and 3 bases from J, the gap between germline ends came to 11 bases. CDR1 is KGHSH, CDR2 LQKENI, per germline. The CDR3 contains 14 residues. CDR3 region: CASSPGDYNYEQYF. CDR3 nucleotides: TGTGCCAGCTCACCAGGTGACTACAACTACGAGCAGTACTTC.

The V gene is TRBV19, the J gene TRBJ1-6; D gene uncertain. CDR3 length: 14 residues. The germline gives CDR1 LNHDA, CDR2 SQIVND (reference sequence). The V gene lost 4 bases and the J gene lost 4 bases, with 8 bases spanning the gap. This CDR3 is CASSTTLYNSPLHF. CDR3 coding DNA: TGTGCCAGTAGTACTACTCTTTATAATTCACCCCTCCACTTT. Full variable domain (missing parts from reference TRBV19 and TRBJ1-6): DGGITQSPKYLFRKEGQNVTLSCEQNLNHDAMYWYRQDPGQGLRLIYYSQIVNDFQKGDIAEGYSVSREKKESFPLTVTSAQKNPTAFYLCASSTTLYNSPLHFGNGTRLTVT.

This chain joins TRBV7-2 and TRBJ2-7; tentatively, D is TRBD2 (5 bases). This CDR3 has 15 amino acids. Germline V gene data show CDR1 as SGHTA and CDR2 as FQGNSA. Trimming stripped 0 bases from V and 7 bases from J, with 16 bases between. CDR3 region: CASSLALAVSGEQYF. The CDR3 region has the DNA TGTGCCAGCAGCTTAGCGCTTGCCGTATCGGGGGAGCAGTACTTC.

The chain couples TRBV5-1 to TRBJ2-1; TRBD2 agrees at 7 bases. Looked up from germline, CDR1 is SGHRS and CDR2 is YFSETQ. Trimming took 1 base from V and 7 from J; bases not matched to a gene: 8. This CDR3 contains 15 residues. CDR3 in amino acids: CASSLTGLGPNEQFF. The CDR3 DNA sequence: TGCGCCAGCAGCTTGACAGGACTAGGACCGAATGAGCAGTTCTTC. Filled out from reference TRBV5-1 and TRBJ2-1, the complete variable domain reads KAGVTQTPRYLIKTRGQQVTLSCSPISGHRSVSWYQQTPGQGLQFLFEYFSETQRNKGNFPGRFSGRQFSNSRSEMNVSTLELGDSALYLCASSLTGLGPNEQFFGPGTRLTVL.

The chain has TRBV28 and TRBJ1-5; D is possibly TRBD1 (6 bases). V was pared by 6 bases and J by 5 bases, with 20 bases between. CDR1 is MDHEN and CDR2 is SYDVKM in the germline V gene. The CDR3 loop spans 16 amino acids. Here the CDR3 reads CASRLLQGGSHQPQHF. The CDR3 region has the DNA TGTGCCAGCAGATTACTCCAAGGGGGATCTCATCAGCCCCAGCATTTT.

The gene calls are TRBV2 and TRBJ1-3, with D hard to call. The CDR3 is 14 amino acids. V lost 3 bases and J lost 3, with 9 bases in between. Germline assignment: CDR1 SNHLY and CDR2 FYNNEI. The CDR3 region has the DNA TGTGCCAGCAGTGAGCGAGGGTTTGGAAACACCATATATTTT. Protein: CASSERGFGNTIYF.

This chain connects TRBV7-9 to TRBJ1-3; possible D gene TRBD1, 6 bases. This CDR3 is 14 amino acids long. Trimming stripped 4 bases from V and 0 bases from J, with 7 bases between. Germline values: CDR1 SEHNR, CDR2 FQNEAQ (reference sequence). This CDR3 reads CASSWDISGNTIYF. The DNA of the CDR3 is TGTGCCAGCAGCTGGGACATCTCTGGAAACACCATATATTTT.

The rearrangement links TRBV24-1 to TRBJ1-5; 7 bases fit TRBD1. Losses at the gene ends were 3 bases for V and 0 bases for J; bases not matched to a gene: 13. The CDR3 has 19 amino acids. Per the germline V gene, CDR1 is KGHDR and CDR2 is SFDVKD. In DNA, the CDR3 is TGTGCCACCAGTGATAAGGTAGGGACAGAGAAGTATAGCAATCAGCCCCAGCATTTT. It codes for CATSDKVGTEKYSNQPQHF.